Below, 12 T cell receptor beta chains from the same sample are listed, as sequenced in a study of T cell repertoires in aging, cancer and after chemotherapy. Rearranged V-D-J TRB sequences were amplified with a mixed TRB-A/B primer pool. TCRdb reanalysed the multiplex PCR reads using MiXCR and keeps one entry per CDR3 protein. The sample lists under 7,000 distinct CDR3 sequences; over 20% were seen once. The template was genomic DNA from peripheral blood, not RNA. Sequenced sample: blood. The receptor source for this set is a human donor with a blood cancer.

The V and J genes are TRBV2 and TRBJ1-1; 7 bases map to TRBD1. With V trimmed by 8 bases and J by 3 bases, 9 bases remained unmatched. Germline V CDR1 and CDR2: SNHLY, FYNNEI. The CDR3 has 14 amino acids. In nucleotides, the CDR3 is TGTGCCAGCCTACTGACCAGGGGGGACACTGAAGCTTTCTTT. Protein product: CASLLTRGDTEAFF. The full variable domain, with the rest looked up from reference TRBV2 and TRBJ1-1, is EPEVTQTPSHQVTQMGQEVILRCVPISNHLYFYWYRQILGQKVEFLVSFYNNEISEKSEIFDDQFSVERPDGSNFTLKIRSTKLEDSAMYFCASLLTRGDTEAFFGQGTRLTVV.

This sequence joins TRBV7-6 and TRBJ1-4, with D perhaps TRBD1 (6 bases). This CDR3 is 19 amino acids long. V was trimmed by 2 bases and J by 5 bases, leaving 24 bases between them. The germline gives CDR1 SGHVS, CDR2 FNYEAQ. In nucleotides, the CDR3 is TGTGCCAGCAGCTTAAGGCCGGGGGGCGGCCGTCAGGGGAATGAAAAACTGTTTTTT. Translated: CASSLRPGGGRQGNEKLFF.

In its sample, this clonotype was seen a few times. The J gene is TRBJ1-6, the V gene TRBV20-1, with D possibly matching TRBD1 (6 bases). V dropped 4 bases and J dropped 3 bases, with 13 bases sitting between them. Germline V lookup: CDR1 DFQATT, CDR2 SNEGSKA (reference sequence). The CDR3 runs 15 residues. The CDR3 loop reads CSAKPQGNYNSPLHF. Written as DNA, the CDR3 is TGCAGTGCTAAACCACAGGGAAACTATAATTCACCCCTCCACTTT.

This clonotype is medium-sized (0.01 to 0.1%). This chain joins TRBV7-6 and TRBJ2-5; D might be TRBD1 (5 bases). This CDR3 comprises 12 residues. The V end lost 8 bases, the J end lost 5 bases, and 12 bases lay between the germline ends. Germline V gives CDR1 SGHVS, CDR2 FNYEAQ. The DNA of the CDR3 is TGTGCCAGCGGCCAGGGCCGGGAGACCCAGTACTTC. This sequence encodes CASGQGRETQYF.

Sample share makes this clonotype medium-sized. The genes are TRBV5-6 and TRBJ1-3; D may be TRBD1 (5 bases). The CDR3 has 14 amino acids. V lost 2 bases to trimming and J lost 2 bases, with 8 bases between them. Germline V gives CDR1 SGHDT, CDR2 YYEEEE. Written as DNA, the CDR3 is TGTGCCAGCAGCTTTTCGGGGGCTGGAAACACCATATATTTT. Its translation is CASSFSGAGNTIYF.

The chain has TRBV7-3 and TRBJ1-2; possibly TRBD1 for D (5 bases). Trimming stripped 6 bases from V and 5 bases from J, with 16 bases between. CDR1 SGHTA and CDR2 FQGTGA come from the germline V gene. The CDR3 length is 14 residues. CDR3: CASSRGTAMYGYTF. As DNA, the CDR3 is TGTGCCAGCAGTAGGGGAACAGCAATGTATGGCTACACCTTC.

The V and J genes are TRBV6-1 and TRBJ1-3; 10 nucleotides line up with TRBD1. Germline lookup yields CDR1 MNHNS and CDR2 SASEGT. With 7 bases clipped from V and 0 bases from J, the junction kept 9 bases outside the gene matches. The CDR3 has 17 residues. CDR3 sequence reads: CASMGAGTGDSGNTIYF. Written as DNA, the CDR3 is TGTGCCAGCATGGGAGCCGGGACAGGGGACTCTGGAAACACCATATATTTT.

The chain uses TRBV20-1 and TRBJ1-2; possible D gene TRBD1, 6 bases. The V end was cut by 5 bases, the J end by 3 bases, with 22 bases between. The germline gives CDR1 DFQATT, CDR2 SNEGSKA (reference sequence). This CDR3 has 16 amino acids. The chain's CDR3 is CSALERGGRGHYGYTF. CDR3 nucleotide sequence: TGCAGTGCTCTAGAGAGGGGGGGCAGGGGACACTATGGCTACACCTTC.

Relative to its sample, this clonotype is medium-sized. The chain joins TRBV7-6 to TRBJ2-3; 9 bases align to TRBD2. The CDR3 sequence is 15 residues long. The germline V gene has CDR1 SGHVS and CDR2 FNYEAQ. J was trimmed by 2 bases and V by 5 bases; bases with no gene match: 5. The chain's CDR3 is CASSLRGGPTDTQYF. The CDR3 DNA reads as TGTGCCAGCAGCCTGCGGGGGGGACCCACAGATACGCAGTATTTT.

On this clonotype: This clone may be a read error of a much larger clone one base away. The chain uses TRBV19 and TRBJ1-2; a possible D gene is TRBD1 (5 bases). This CDR3 contains 14 residues. Germline loops: CDR1 LNHDA, CDR2 SQIVND (reference sequence). For the CDR3, the DNA is TGTGCCAGTAGTATCAGGGCGGCGTCCTATGGCCACACCTTC. Translating it yields CASSIRAASYGHTF.

The chain joins TRBV9 to TRBJ2-2; D gene ambiguous. V was shortened by 0 bases and J by 7 bases, with 19 bases between the two germline ends. Looked up from germline, CDR1 is SGDLS and CDR2 is YYNGEE. The CDR3 extends over 17 amino acids. This CDR3 reads CASSVVTVRGEGGELFF. CDR3 DNA: TGTGCCAGCAGCGTAGTTACCGTGAGAGGAGAAGGCGGGGAGCTGTTTTTT.

This clonotype was counted between two and nine times. This chain links TRBV28 with TRBJ2-2; TRBD1 matches 7 bases. The CDR3 runs 14 residues. The V gene end was trimmed by 6 bases and the J gene end by 7 bases; junction bases not matched to a gene: 8. The germline V gene has CDR1 MDHEN and CDR2 SYDVKM. CDR3 DNA sequence: TGTGCCAGCAGCCCGGGACAGAAAATCGGGGAGCTGTTTTTT. This codes for CASSPGQKIGELFF.